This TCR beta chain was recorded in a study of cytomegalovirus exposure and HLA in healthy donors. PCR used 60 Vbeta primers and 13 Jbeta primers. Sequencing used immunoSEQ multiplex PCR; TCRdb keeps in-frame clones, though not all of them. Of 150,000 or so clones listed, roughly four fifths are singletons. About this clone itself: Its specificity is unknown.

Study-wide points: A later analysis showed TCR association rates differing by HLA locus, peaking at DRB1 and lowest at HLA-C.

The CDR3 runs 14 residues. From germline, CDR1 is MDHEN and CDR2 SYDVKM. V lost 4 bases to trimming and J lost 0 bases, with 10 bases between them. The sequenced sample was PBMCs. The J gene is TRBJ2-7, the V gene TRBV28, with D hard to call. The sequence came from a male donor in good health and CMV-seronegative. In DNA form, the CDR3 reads TGTGCCAGCAGTTCCCGAAGACACTCCTACGAGCAGTACTTC. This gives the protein CASSSRRHSYEQYF. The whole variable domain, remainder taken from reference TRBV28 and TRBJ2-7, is DVKVTQSSRYLVKRTGEKVFLECVQDMDHENMFWYRQDPGLGLRLIYFSYDVKMKEKGDIPEGYSVSREKKERFSLILESASTNQTSMYLCASSSRRHSYEQYFGPGTRLTVT.